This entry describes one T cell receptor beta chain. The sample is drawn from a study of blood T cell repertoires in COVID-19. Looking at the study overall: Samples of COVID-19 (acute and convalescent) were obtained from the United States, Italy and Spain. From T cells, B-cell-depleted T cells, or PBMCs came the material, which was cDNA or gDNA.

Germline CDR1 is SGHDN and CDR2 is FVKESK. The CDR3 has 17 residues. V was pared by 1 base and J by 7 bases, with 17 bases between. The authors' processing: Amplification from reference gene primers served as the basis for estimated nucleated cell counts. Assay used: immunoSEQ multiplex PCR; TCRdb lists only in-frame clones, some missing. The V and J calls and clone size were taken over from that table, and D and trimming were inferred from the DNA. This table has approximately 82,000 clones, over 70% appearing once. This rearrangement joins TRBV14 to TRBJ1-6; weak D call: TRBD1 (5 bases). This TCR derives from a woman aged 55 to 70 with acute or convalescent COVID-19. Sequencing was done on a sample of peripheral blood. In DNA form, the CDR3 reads TGTGCCAGCAGCCAAGGGGTGGTTCAGACAGTCAATTCACCCCTCCACTTT. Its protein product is CASSQGVVQTVNSPLHF.